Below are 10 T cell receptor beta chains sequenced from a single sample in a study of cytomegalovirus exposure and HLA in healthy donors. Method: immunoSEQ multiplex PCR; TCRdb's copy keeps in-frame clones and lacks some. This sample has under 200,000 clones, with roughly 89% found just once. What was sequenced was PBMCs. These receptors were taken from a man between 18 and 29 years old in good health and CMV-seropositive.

CDR3 bases: TGTGCCTGGAAGTCGGGGGCCTACAATGAGCAGTTCTTC. Translation: CAWKSGAYNEQFF. The rearrangement links TRBV30 to TRBJ2-1; TRBD2 is a possible D gene (6 bases). The CDR3 sequence is 13 residues long. Germline CDR1 is GTSNPN and CDR2 is SVGIG (reference sequence). The ends were cut back, 4 bases at V and 2 bases at J, with 9 bases in the middle.

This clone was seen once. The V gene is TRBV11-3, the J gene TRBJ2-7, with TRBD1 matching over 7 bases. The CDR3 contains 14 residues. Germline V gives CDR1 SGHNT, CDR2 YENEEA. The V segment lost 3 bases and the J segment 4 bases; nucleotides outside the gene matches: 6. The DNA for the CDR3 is TGTGCCAGCAGCTTGGGACAGAGGGGGTACGAGCAGTACTTC. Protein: CASSLGQRGYEQYF.

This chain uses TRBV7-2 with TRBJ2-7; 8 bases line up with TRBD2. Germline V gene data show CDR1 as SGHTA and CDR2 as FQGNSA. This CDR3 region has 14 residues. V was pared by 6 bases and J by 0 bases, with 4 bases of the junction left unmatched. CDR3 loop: CASSFSGSSYEQYF. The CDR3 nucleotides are TGTGCCAGCAGTTTCAGCGGGAGCTCCTACGAGCAGTACTTC.

As DNA, the CDR3 is TGTGCCATCAGTGAGGTGGCTAGCGGGACCCGACTTTTGGAGACCCAGTACTTC. It codes for CAISEVASGTRLLETQYF. The V call is TRBV10-3, the J call TRBJ2-5; 9 nucleotides agree with TRBD2. This CDR3 has 18 amino acids. Trimming cost V 2 bases and J 5 bases; bases outside gene matches: 15. Germline V gives CDR1 ENHRY, CDR2 SYGVKD.

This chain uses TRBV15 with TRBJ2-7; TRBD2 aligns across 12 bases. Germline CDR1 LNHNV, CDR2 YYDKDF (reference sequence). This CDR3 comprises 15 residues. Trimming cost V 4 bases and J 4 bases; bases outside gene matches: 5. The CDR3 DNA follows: TGTGCCACCAGCAACGGACTAGCGGGACCGTACGAGCAGTACTTC. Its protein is CATSNGLAGPYEQYF.

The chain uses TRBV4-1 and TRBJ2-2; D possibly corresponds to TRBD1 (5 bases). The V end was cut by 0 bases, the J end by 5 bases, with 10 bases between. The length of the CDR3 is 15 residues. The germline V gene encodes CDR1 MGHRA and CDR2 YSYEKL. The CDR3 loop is CASSQDRVRTGELFF. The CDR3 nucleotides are TGCGCCAGCAGCCAAGACAGGGTACGGACCGGGGAGCTGTTTTTT.

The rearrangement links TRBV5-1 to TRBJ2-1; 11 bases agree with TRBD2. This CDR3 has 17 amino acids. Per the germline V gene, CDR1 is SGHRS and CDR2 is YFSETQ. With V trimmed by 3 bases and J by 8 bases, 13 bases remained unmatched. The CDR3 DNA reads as TGCGCCAGCAGCTCCCCCGGACTAGCGGGTAATCGGGATGAGCAGTTCTTC. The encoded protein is CASSSPGLAGNRDEQFF. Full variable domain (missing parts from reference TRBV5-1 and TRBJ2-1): KAGVTQTPRYLIKTRGQQVTLSCSPISGHRSVSWYQQTPGQGLQFLFEYFSETQRNKGNFPGRFSGRQFSNSRSEMNVSTLELGDSALYLCASSSPGLAGNRDEQFFGPGTRLTVL.

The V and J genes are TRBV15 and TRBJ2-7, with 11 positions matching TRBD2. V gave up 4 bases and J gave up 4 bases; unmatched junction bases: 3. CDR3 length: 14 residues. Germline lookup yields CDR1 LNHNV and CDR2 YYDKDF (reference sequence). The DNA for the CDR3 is TGTGCCACCAGCACCGGGACTAGCGGTTACGAGCAGTACTTC. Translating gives CATSTGTSGYEQYF.

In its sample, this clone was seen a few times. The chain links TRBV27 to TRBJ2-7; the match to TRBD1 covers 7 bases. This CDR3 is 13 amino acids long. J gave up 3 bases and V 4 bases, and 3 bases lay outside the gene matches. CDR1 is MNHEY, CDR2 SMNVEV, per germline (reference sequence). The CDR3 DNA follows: TGTGCCAGCAGTTACCGGGACAGCTACGAGCAGTACTTC. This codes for CASSYRDSYEQYF.

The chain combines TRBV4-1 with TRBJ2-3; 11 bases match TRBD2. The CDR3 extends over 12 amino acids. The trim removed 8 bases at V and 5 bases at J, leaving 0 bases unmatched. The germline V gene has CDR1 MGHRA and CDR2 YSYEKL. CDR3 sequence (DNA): TGCGCCAGCGGACTAGCGGGAGATACGCAGTATTTT. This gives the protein CASGLAGDTQYF.